The clone carrying this TCR beta chain was counted ten times or more. MiXCR, applied by TCRdb to the 5' RACE reads, yields one record per CDR3 protein. This table holds 25,000 to 35,000 distinct CDR3 sequences, roughly a quarter found once. Germline lookup yields CDR1 SEHNR and CDR2 FQNEAQ (reference sequence). There are 14 residues in the CDR3. Trimming stripped 1 base from V and 7 bases from J, with 10 bases between. The V call is TRBV7-9, the J call TRBJ2-2, with D possibly matching TRBD1 (6 bases). Sequenced material: memory CD4+ T cells sorted from blood. The sample's subset: memory CD4+ T cells, CD4+CD45RO+CD25-. The TCR comes from a female donor with breast cancer. As DNA, the CDR3 is TGTGCCAGCAGCTTAGACAGGGTGCTCGGGGAGCTGTTTTTT. Encoded protein: CASSLDRVLGELFF.